This entry lists 17 T cell receptor beta chains sequenced from one sample in a study of cytomegalovirus exposure and HLA in healthy donors. PCR involved 60 Vbeta and 13 Jbeta primers. Generated by immunoSEQ multiplex PCR, the TCRdb table keeps only in-frame clones and is missing some. In the table there are fewer than 120,000 clones, approximately 86% of which are singletons. The specimen sequenced was PBMCs. These TCRs come from a man aged 40-55 years in good health and CMV-seronegative.

The gene calls are TRBV7-6 and TRBJ2-1; D is possibly TRBD1 (5 bases). V lost 5 bases and J lost 2, with 7 bases in between. This CDR3 spans 13 amino acids. The germline CDR1 and CDR2 sequences are SGHVS and FNYEAQ. CDR3 sequence (DNA): TGTGCCAGCAGCCAGGGTCCCTACAATGAGCAGTTCTTC. Translated, it gives CASSQGPYNEQFF.

The CDR3 here is CASSLDGDIRSPLHF. CDR3 sequence (DNA): TGCGCCAGCAGCTTGGACGGCGACATTCGGTCACCCCTCCACTTT. The chain is built from TRBV5-1 and TRBJ1-6; D not resolved. Germline V lookup: CDR1 SGHRS, CDR2 YFSETQ. Trimming cost V 0 bases and J 10 bases, with 14 bases left between them. The length of the CDR3 is 15 residues.

The rearrangement joins TRBV13 to TRBJ1-4, with D perhaps TRBD1 (6 bases). Trimming removed 0 bases from V and 7 bases from J, with 9 bases in between. The CDR3 loop spans 14 amino acids. CDR1 and CDR2 (germline): PRHDT, FYEKMQ (reference sequence). The CDR3 loop reads CASSLGQGFEKLFF. The CDR3, as DNA: TGTGCCAGCAGCTTAGGGCAGGGGTTTGAAAAACTGTTTTTT.

V gene TRBV5-4 combines with J gene TRBJ2-7, with a tentative D call TRBD1 (6 bases). CDR3 size: 16 residues. Germline V gene sequence: CDR1 SGHNT, CDR2 YYREEE (reference sequence). V dropped 6 bases and J dropped 5 bases, with 24 bases sitting between them. This chain's CDR3 is CASTKGGGQSYDEQYF. The CDR3 DNA reads TGTGCCAGCACCAAAGGGGGTGGACAGTCCTACGACGAGCAGTACTTC.

The sample holds one count of this clone. The rearrangement uses TRBV7-2 and TRBJ2-3; TRBD1 agrees at 9 bases. The CDR3 is 16 amino acids. In germline, CDR1 is SGHTA, CDR2 FQGNSA. V lost 0 bases and J lost 3; bases outside the gene matches: 4. CDR3 nucleotides: TGTGCCAGCAGCTTAGCCACGACAGGGGGAACAGATACGCAGTATTTT. Translating it yields CASSLATTGGTDTQYF.

This sequence joins TRBV5-4 and TRBJ2-7; a possible D gene is TRBD2 (5 bases). V was shortened by 1 base and J by 3 bases, with 11 bases between the two germline ends. CDR1 is SGHNT, CDR2 YYREEE, per germline (reference sequence). The CDR3 totals 14 residues. CDR3 sequence reads: CASSLRGEYYEQYF. CDR3 nucleotides: TGTGCCAGCAGCTTGCGGGGAGAGTACTACGAGCAGTACTTC.

The chain couples TRBV30 to TRBJ1-2; D perhaps matches TRBD1 (5 bases). Trimming stripped 2 bases from V and 4 bases from J, with 11 bases between. Looked up from germline, CDR1 is GTSNPN and CDR2 is SVGIG (reference sequence). There are 13 residues in the CDR3. The CDR3 loop is CAWSSWGGYGYTF. CDR3 coding DNA: TGTGCCTGGAGTAGCTGGGGGGGCTATGGCTACACCTTC.

The genes are TRBV13 and TRBJ2-1; 10 bases match TRBD2. Germline CDR1 reads PRHDT; CDR2 reads FYEKMQ (reference sequence). The CDR3 has 17 amino acids. Trimming at V came to 4 bases and at J to 6 bases, leaving 12 bases not matched to a gene. CDR3 residues: CASSSPLSSGGPNEQFF. DNA for the CDR3: TGTGCCAGCAGCTCCCCCTTATCTAGCGGGGGCCCCAATGAGCAGTTCTTC.

This clone appeared a single time. The rearrangement links TRBV7-9 to TRBJ1-5; D uncertain. The ends were cut back, 1 base at V and 12 bases at J, with 13 bases in the middle. Germline CDR1 SEHNR, CDR2 FQNEAQ (reference sequence). The CDR3 consists of 13 residues. As DNA, the CDR3 is TGTGCCAGCAGCTTAGGGCACCATCCCGTCCAGCATTTT. This encodes CASSLGHHPVQHF.

The chain joins TRBV5-1 to TRBJ2-1; 13 bases are a match to TRBD2. J was trimmed by 6 bases and V by 4 bases; bases with no gene match: 4. The CDR3 extends over 15 amino acids. CDR1 and CDR2 (germline): SGHRS, YFSETQ. The CDR3 sequence is CASSEGTSGANEQFF. The DNA of the CDR3 is TGCGCCAGCAGCGAAGGGACTAGCGGGGCCAATGAGCAGTTCTTC.

The gene calls are TRBV9 and TRBJ1-1; 7 nucleotides align to TRBD1. This CDR3 comprises 16 residues. Germline V lookup: CDR1 SGDLS, CDR2 YYNGEE. Trimming removed 2 bases from V and 5 bases from J; junction bases left unmatched: 12. The CDR3 protein is CASSVAIGRGFTEAFF. The CDR3 nucleotides read TGTGCCAGCAGCGTGGCCATAGGCAGGGGGTTTACTGAAGCTTTCTTT. Full variable domain (rest looked up from reference TRBV9 and TRBJ1-1): DSGVTQTPKHLITATGQRVTLRCSPRSGDLSVYWYQQSLDQGLQFLIQYYNGEERAKGNILERFSAQQFPDLHSELNLSSLELGDSALYFCASSVAIGRGFTEAFFGQGTRLTVV.

As regards this clone: In the same sample, other DNA sequences code for this CDR3. This chain uses TRBV7-9 with TRBJ1-1; 8 bases are shared with TRBD1. This CDR3 has 12 amino acids. CDR1 is SEHNR and CDR2 is FQNEAQ in the germline V gene (reference sequence). The V gene end was trimmed by 6 bases and the J gene end by 10 bases; junction bases not matched to a gene: 7. CDR3 sequence reads: CASRLGQGRAFF. In DNA, the CDR3 is TGTGCCAGCAGACTAGGACAGGGCAGAGCTTTCTTT.

The V gene is TRBV18, the J gene TRBJ2-1, with 8 bases matching TRBD1. The CDR3 extends over 16 amino acids. Germline-derived CDR1 and CDR2 are KGHSH and LQKENI. Trimming took 3 bases from V and 6 from J; bases not matched to a gene: 10. CDR3 nucleotide sequence: TGTGCCAGCTCACCGGCCAGGACAGGGAAAAGCAATGAGCAGTTCTTC. It specifies CASSPARTGKSNEQFF.

A single count supports this clone. This chain uses TRBV9 with TRBJ2-5, with 7 bases aligning to TRBD2. The V gene's germline CDR1 is SGDLS and CDR2 YYNGEE. The CDR3 has 15 residues. The junction had 10 bases not matched to a gene; V was cut back by 3 bases and J by 5 bases. In DNA form, the CDR3 reads TGTGCCAGCAGCGCCTCTTCGGGGGGATGGGAGACCCAGTACTTC. Its protein product is CASSASSGGWETQYF.

This rearrangement joins TRBV4-3 to TRBJ2-1; D uncertain. Germline loops: CDR1 LGHNA, CDR2 YSLEER. V gave up 1 base and J gave up 5 bases, with 12 bases separating them. This CDR3 contains 15 residues. This CDR3 reads CASSQGERRNNEQFF. The CDR3 DNA follows: TGCGCCAGCAGCCAAGGAGAGAGGCGGAACAATGAGCAGTTCTTC.

V is TRBV6-4 and J is TRBJ2-1; possibly TRBD1 for D (6 bases). The germline V gene encodes CDR1 MRHNA and CDR2 SNTAGT. Trimming stripped 5 bases from V and 9 bases from J, with 14 bases between. CDR3 length: 13 residues. CDR3 sequence reads: CASSFDRMSEQFF. CDR3 in DNA: TGTGCCAGCAGTTTCGACAGGATGAGTGAGCAGTTCTTC.

The V call is TRBV7-8, the J call TRBJ1-6, with D possibly matching TRBD1 (6 bases). The CDR3 loop spans 18 amino acids. The V gene lost 0 bases and the J gene lost 4 bases, with 16 bases spanning the gap. Germline V gene sequence: CDR1 SGHVS, CDR2 FQNEAQ. In DNA form, the CDR3 reads TGTGCCAGCAGCTTAGCGAGGGGGGGTGGTACATATAATTCACCCCTCCACTTT. Translation gives CASSLARGGGTYNSPLHF.